Below, 3 T cell receptor beta chains from the same sample are listed, as sequenced in a study of T cells in Graves' hyperthyroidism and ophthalmopathy. TCR beta CDR3 regions were amplified from RNA transcripts. With the HTBI primer set, the TCR CDR3 went through a first round of RT-PCR. TCRdb ran MiXCR on the multiplex PCR reads and lists one entry per CDR3 protein. In the table there are around 600,000 distinct CDR3 sequences, 15% to 19% of which are singletons. Sequences were obtained from blood. The receptors were gathered from a woman aged 25-40 years with Graves' hyperthyroidism.

This clonotype was seen many times. One end of the junction does not line up with germline, which may come from a read error. The rearrangement uses TRBV7-3 and TRBJ2-3; D gene ambiguous. The CDR3 sequence is 13 residues long. In germline, CDR1 is SGHTA, CDR2 FQGTGA. Written as DNA, the CDR3 is TGTGCCAGCGCCTCCGTGGGCACGGATACGCAGTATTTT. Translated: CASASVGTDTQYF.

This clonotype has a handful of counts. This clone may be a read error of a much larger clone one base away. This chain links TRBV5-1 with TRBJ2-1; D ambiguous. The germline V gene has CDR1 SGHRS and CDR2 YFSETQ. There are 16 residues in the CDR3. The CDR3 DNA follows: TGCGCCAGCAGCCTACCCCGGGCTTCTGGCAACAATGGGCAGTTCTTC. This translates into CASSLPRASGNNGQFF.

This chain uses TRBV6-2 or TRBV6-3 with TRBJ2-3, with 8 bases lining up with TRBD2. V gave up 0 bases and J gave up 2 bases; unmatched junction bases: 1. This CDR3 contains 15 residues. Looked up from germline, CDR1 is MNHEY and CDR2 is SVGEGT. The CDR3 loop reads CASSYSSGNTDTQYF. Written as DNA, the CDR3 is TGTGCCAGCAGTTACTCTAGCGGGAACACAGATACGCAGTATTTT.